This T cell receptor (beta chain) was sequenced during a study of cytomegalovirus exposure and HLA in healthy donors. Findings of the study overall: Immune exposure information comprised only CMV serostatus.

From germline, CDR1 is MNHEY and CDR2 SMNVEV (reference sequence). V was trimmed by 0 bases and J by 0 bases, leaving 12 bases between them. CDR3 length: 17 amino acids. In the case of this clone: Its antigen is unidentified.

The PCR ran on 60 Vbeta and 13 Jbeta primers. Assay: immunoSEQ multiplex PCR; the TCRdb copy retains only in-frame clones and omits some. In the table there are nearly 200,000 clones, around 75% of which are singletons. J is TRBJ1-5 and V is TRBV27; possibly TRBD1 for D (6 bases). The source material was PBMCs. The origin of this receptor is a male donor in good health and CMV-seropositive. CDR3 DNA sequence: TGTGCCAGCAGTTTATCCGGGACACTATATAGCAATCAGCCCCAGCATTTT. Encoded protein: CASSLSGTLYSNQPQHF.